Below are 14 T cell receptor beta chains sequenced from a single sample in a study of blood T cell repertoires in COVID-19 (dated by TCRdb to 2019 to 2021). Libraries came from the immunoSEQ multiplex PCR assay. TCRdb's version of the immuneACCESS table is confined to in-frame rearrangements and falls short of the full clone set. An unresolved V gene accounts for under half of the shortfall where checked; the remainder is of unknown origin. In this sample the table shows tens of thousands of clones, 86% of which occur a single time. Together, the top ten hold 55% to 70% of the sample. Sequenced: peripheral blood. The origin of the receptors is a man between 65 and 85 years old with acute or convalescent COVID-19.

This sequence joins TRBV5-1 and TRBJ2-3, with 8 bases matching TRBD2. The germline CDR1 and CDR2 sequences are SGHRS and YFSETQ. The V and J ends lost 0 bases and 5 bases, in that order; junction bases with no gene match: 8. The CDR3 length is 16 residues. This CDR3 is CASSLAPLAAGDTQYF. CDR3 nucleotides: TGCGCCAGCAGCTTGGCCCCACTAGCGGCGGGAGATACGCAGTATTTT.

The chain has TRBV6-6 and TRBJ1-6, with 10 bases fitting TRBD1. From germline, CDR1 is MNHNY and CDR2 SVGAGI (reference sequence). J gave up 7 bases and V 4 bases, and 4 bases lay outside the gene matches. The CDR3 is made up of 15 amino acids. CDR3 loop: CASSSRDRGNSPLHF. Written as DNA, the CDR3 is TGTGCCAGCAGTTCCCGGGACAGGGGAAATTCACCCCTCCACTTT.

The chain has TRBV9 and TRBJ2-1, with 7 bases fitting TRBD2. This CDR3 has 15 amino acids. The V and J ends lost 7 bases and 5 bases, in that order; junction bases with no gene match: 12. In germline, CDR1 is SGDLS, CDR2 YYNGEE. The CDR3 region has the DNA TGTGCCAGCTCTATTGCGGGAGCTCTAAACAATGAGCAGTTCTTC. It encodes CASSIAGALNNEQFF.

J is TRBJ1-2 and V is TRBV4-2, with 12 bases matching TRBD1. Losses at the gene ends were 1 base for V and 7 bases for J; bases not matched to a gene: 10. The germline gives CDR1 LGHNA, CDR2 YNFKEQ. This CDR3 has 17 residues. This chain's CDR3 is CASSQAISGTGGFGYTF. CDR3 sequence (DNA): TGTGCCAGCAGCCAAGCCATTTCCGGGACAGGGGGCTTTGGCTACACCTTC.

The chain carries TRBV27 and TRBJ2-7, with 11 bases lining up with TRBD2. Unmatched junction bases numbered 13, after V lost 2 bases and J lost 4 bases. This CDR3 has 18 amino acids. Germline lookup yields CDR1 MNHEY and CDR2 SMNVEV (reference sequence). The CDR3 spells CASSLVRSLAGGPYEQYF. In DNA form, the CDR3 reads TGTGCCAGCAGTTTAGTTCGCTCCTTAGCGGGAGGGCCTTACGAGCAGTACTTC.

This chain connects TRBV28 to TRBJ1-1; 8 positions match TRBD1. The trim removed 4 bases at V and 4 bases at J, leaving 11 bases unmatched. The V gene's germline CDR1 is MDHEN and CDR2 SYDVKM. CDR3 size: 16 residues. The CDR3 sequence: CASSSDRGPLSTEAFF. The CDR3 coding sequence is TGTGCCAGCAGTTCCGACAGGGGCCCCCTGAGCACTGAAGCTTTCTTT.

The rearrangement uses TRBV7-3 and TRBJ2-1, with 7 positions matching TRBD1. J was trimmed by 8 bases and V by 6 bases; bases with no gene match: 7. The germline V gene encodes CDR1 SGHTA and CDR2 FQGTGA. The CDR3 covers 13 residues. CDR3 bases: TGTGCCAGCAGTCCGACAGGGAATGATGAGCAGTTCTTC. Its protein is CASSPTGNDEQFF.

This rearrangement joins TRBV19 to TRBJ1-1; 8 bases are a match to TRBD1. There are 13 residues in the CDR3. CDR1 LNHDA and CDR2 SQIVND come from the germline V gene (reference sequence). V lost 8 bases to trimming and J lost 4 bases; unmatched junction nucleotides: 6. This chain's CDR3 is CASGQGILTEAFF. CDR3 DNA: TGTGCCAGTGGACAGGGAATTCTCACTGAAGCTTTCTTT.

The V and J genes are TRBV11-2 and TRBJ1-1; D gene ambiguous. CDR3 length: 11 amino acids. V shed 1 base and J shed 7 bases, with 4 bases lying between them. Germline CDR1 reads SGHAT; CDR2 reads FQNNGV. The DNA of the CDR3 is TGTGCCAGCAGCTTAGTCAGTGAAGCTTTCTTT. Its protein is CASSLVSEAFF.

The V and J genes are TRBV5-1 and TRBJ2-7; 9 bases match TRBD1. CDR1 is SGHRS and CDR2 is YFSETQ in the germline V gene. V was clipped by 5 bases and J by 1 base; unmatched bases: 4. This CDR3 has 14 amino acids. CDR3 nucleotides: TGCGCCAGCAGTAGGACAGGGGATTCCTACGAGCAGTACTTC. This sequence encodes CASSRTGDSYEQYF.

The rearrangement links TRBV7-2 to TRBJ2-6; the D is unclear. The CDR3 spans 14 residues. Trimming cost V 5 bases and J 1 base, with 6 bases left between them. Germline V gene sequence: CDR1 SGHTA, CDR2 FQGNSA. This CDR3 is CASSLPSGANVLTF. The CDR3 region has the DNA TGTGCCAGCAGCCTCCCGTCTGGGGCCAACGTCCTGACTTTC.

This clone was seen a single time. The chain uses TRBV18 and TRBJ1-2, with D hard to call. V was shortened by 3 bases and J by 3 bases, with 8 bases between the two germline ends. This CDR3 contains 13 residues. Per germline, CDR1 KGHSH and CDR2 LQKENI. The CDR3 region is CASSPDGDYGYTF. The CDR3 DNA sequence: TGTGCCAGCTCACCCGACGGAGACTATGGCTACACCTTC.

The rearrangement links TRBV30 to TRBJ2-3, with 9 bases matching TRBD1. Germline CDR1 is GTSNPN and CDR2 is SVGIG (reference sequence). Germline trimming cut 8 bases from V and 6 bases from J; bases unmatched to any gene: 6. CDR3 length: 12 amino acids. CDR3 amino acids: CARRGQGDTQYF. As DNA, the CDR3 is TGTGCCCGCCGGGGACAGGGTGATACGCAGTATTTT. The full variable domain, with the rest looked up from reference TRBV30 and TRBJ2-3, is SQTIHQWPATLVQPVGSPLSLECTVEGTSNPNLYWYRQAAGRGLQLLFYSVGIGQISSEVPQNLSASRPQDRQFILSSKKLLLSDSGFYLCARRGQGDTQYFGPGTRLTVL.

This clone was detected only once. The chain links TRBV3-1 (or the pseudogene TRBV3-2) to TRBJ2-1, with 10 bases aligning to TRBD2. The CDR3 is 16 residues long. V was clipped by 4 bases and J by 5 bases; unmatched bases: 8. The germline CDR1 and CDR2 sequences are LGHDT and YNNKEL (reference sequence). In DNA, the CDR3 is TGTGCCAGCAGCCGGGCGGGACTAGCGTTCGACAATGAGCAGTTCTTC. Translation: CASSRAGLAFDNEQFF.